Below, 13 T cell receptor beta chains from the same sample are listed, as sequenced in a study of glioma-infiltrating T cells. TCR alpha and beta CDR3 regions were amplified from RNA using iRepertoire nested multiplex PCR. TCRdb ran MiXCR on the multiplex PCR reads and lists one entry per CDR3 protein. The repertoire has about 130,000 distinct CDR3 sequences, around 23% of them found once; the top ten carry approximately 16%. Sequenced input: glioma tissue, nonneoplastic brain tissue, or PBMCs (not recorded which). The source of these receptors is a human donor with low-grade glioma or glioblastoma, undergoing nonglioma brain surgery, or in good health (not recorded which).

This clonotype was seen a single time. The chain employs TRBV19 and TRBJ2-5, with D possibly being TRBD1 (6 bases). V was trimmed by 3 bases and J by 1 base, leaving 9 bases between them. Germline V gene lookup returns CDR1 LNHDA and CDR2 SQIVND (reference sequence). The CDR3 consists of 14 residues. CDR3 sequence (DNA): TGTGCCAGTAGTATTAGGACAGTCCAAGAGACCCAGTACTTC. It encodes CASSIRTVQETQYF.

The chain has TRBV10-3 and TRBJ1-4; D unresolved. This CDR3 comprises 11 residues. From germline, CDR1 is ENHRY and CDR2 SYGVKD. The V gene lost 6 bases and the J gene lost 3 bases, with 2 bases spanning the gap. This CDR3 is CAIRANEKLFF. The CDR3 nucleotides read TGTGCCATCAGGGCTAATGAAAAACTGTTTTTT.

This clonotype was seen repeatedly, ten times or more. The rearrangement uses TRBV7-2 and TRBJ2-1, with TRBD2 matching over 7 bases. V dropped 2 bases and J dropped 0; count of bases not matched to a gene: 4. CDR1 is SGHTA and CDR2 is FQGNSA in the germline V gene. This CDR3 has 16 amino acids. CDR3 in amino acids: CASSLTSASSYNEQFF. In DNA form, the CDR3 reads TGTGCCAGCAGCTTAACTAGCGCCAGCTCCTACAATGAGCAGTTCTTC.

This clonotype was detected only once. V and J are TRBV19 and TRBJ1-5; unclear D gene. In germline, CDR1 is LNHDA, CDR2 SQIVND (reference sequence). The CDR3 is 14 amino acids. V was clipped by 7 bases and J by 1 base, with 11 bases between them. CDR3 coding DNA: TGTGCCAGTACTATCTTTTCAAGCAATCAGCCCCAGCATTTT. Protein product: CASTIFSSNQPQHF. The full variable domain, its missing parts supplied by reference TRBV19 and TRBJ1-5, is DGGITQSPKYLFRKEGQNVTLSCEQNLNHDAMYWYRQDPGQGLRLIYYSQIVNDFQKGDIAEGYSVSREKKESFPLTVTSAQKNPTAFYLCASTIFSSNQPQHFGDGTRLSIL.

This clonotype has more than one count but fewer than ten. For the CDR3, the DNA is TGTGCCAGTAGGCCGGGACGCAACTACGAGCAGTACTTC. Translation gives CASRPGRNYEQYF. The chain couples TRBV19 to TRBJ2-7; D is tentatively TRBD1 or TRBD2 (5 bases each). The CDR3 totals 13 residues. Germline loops: CDR1 LNHDA, CDR2 SQIVND (reference sequence). V lost 6 bases and J 3 bases, leaving 12 bases between the germline ends. The variable domain in full, completed from reference TRBV19 and TRBJ2-7, reads DGGITQSPKYLFRKEGQNVTLSCEQNLNHDAMYWYRQDPGQGLRLIYYSQIVNDFQKGDIAEGYSVSREKKESFPLTVTSAQKNPTAFYLCASRPGRNYEQYFGPGTRLTVT.

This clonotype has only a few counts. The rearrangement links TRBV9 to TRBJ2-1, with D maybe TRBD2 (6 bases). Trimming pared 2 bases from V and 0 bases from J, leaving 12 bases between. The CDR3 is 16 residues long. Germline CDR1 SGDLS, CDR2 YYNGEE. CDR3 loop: CASSVNGGSSYNEQFF. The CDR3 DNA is TGTGCCAGCAGCGTCAACGGGGGAAGCTCCTACAATGAGCAGTTCTTC.

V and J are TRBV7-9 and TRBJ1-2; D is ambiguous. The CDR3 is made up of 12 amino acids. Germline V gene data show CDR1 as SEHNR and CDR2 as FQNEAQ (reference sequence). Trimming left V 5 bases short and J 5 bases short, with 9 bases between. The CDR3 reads CASSLPRYGYTF. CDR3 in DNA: TGTGCCAGCAGCCTCCCCCGATATGGCTACACCTTC.

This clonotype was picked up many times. The CDR3 DNA is TGTGCCAGCAGTTACTCGCGCACAGGCTTCTATGGCTACACCTTC. This codes for CASSYSRTGFYGYTF. The chain joins TRBV6-6 to TRBJ1-2; D is perhaps TRBD1 (5 bases). Trimming took off 0 bases at V and 4 bases at J, with 12 bases between the two ends. CDR3 length equals 15 residues. CDR1 is MNHNY and CDR2 is SVGAGI in the germline V gene (reference sequence).

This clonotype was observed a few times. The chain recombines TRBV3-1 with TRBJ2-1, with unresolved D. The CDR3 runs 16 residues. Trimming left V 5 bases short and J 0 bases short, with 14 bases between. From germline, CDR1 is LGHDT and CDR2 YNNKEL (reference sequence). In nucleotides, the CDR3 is TGTGCCAGCAGCGGCATGGCGGAATTCTCCTACAATGAGCAGTTCTTC. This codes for CASSGMAEFSYNEQFF.

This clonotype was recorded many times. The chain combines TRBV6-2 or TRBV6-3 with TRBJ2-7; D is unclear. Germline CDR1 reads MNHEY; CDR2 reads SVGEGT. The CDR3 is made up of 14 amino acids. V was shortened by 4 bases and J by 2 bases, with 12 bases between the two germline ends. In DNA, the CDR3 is TGTGCCAGCAGTTCACGGCTACGGCCCTACGAGCAGTACTTC. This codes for CASSSRLRPYEQYF.

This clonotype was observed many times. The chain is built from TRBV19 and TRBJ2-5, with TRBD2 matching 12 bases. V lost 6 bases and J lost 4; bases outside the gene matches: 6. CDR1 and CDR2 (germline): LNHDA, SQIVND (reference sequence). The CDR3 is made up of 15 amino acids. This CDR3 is CASSPGLAGTETQYF. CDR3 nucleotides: TGTGCCAGTAGCCCCGGACTAGCGGGAACAGAGACCCAGTACTTC.

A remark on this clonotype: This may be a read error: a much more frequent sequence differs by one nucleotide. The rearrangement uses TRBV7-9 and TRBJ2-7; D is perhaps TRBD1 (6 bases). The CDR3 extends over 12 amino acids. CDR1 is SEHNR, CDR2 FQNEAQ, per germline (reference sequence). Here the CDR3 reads CASSTGSYDQYF. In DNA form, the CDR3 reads TGTGCCAGCAGCACAGGGTCATACGACCAGTACTTC.

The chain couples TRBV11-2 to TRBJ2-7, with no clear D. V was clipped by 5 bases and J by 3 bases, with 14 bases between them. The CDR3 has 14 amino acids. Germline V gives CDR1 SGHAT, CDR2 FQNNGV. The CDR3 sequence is CASSPHSGVYEQYF. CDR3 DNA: TGTGCCAGCAGCCCCCACTCTGGGGTCTACGAGCAGTACTTC.